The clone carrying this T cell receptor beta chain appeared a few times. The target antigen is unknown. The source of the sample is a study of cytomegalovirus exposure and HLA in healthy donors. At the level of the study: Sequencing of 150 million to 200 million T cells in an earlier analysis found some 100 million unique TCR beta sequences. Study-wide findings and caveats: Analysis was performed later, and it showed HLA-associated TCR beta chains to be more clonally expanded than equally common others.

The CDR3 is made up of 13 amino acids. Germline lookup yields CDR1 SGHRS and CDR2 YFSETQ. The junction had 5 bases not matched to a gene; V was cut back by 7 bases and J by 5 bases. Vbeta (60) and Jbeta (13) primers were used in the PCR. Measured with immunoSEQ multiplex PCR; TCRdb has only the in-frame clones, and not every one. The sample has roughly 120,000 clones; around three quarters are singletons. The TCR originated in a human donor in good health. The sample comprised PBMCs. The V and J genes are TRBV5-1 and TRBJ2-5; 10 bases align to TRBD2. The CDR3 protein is CASQREGLETQYF. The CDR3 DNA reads TGCGCCAGCCAGCGGGAGGGTTTGGAGACCCAGTACTTC.